The T cell receptor beta chain under discussion was sequenced for a study of T cells after yellow fever vaccination. Whole-study findings and limits: A large majority of primary-vaccination clones showed up again after the booster (about 97% CD4, 75% to 90% CD8). Weaker, the secondary response had a peak occurring faster, on day 5 versus 15.

A process of 5'RACE template switching, which added a universal primer site and UMIs, was used to make TCR cDNA. MiXCR was run by TCRdb on the 5' RACE reads, yielding one entry per CDR3 protein. The sample lists fewer than 150,000 distinct CDR3 sequences; more than 5.5% were seen once. Trimming took 8 bases from V and 2 from J; bases not matched to a gene: 5. The CDR3 has 13 residues. Germline values: CDR1 SNHLY, CDR2 FYNNEI. This clonotype has at least ten counts. As yet, its antigen is unknown. The origin of this receptor is a man aged 18 to 29 who received the YFV17D yellow fever vaccine. This specimen consisted of CD4+ T cells sorted from PBMCs, obtained around 45 days after the first yellow fever vaccination. This chain links TRBV2 with TRBJ2-5; 7 nucleotides align to TRBD2. This chain's CDR3 is CASRRGKQETQYF. The CDR3 coding sequence is TGTGCCAGCCGGCGGGGGAAACAAGAGACCCAGTACTTC.